This T cell receptor (beta chain) came from a study of blood T cell repertoires in COVID-19 (dated by TCRdb to the early 2020s). Turning to the overall study: Collaborator samples came from the United States, Italy and Spain and covered acute and convalescent phases of COVID-19. The material from the prospective study consisted of cDNA or gDNA derived from T cells, B-cell-depleted T cells, or PBMCs. Subjects who had been exposed to COVID-19, were actively infected with it, or had recovered from it provided the deeply sampled blood TCRbeta repertoires that made up the dataset. The repertoires were released in a freely available public database intended as a resource for research on the immune response to SARS-CoV-2. Samples were obtained from the ongoing ImmuneRACE study (first 160 participants) and from approximately 1,200 subjects provided by 6 global collaborators. Nearly every sample came with metadata listing a de-identified subject ID, COVID-19 status, age in years and sex. Where available, HLA class I and class II types were obtained from metadata supplied by the sample provider rather than from assay-based typing.

One collaborating source in Seattle enrolled patients while the patients were actively infected and followed the patients over time throughout the course of disease. Each collaborating institution followed its own protocols to collect whole blood in K2EDTA tubes. For TCRbeta analysis, collaborators shipped samples as frozen whole blood, isolated PBMCs, or DNA extracted from either of those sample types. This clone appeared a single time. The antigen it binds to is not known. No quality values exist for individual bases; no much larger clone is one base distant. Including the terminal cysteine and phenylalanine, the CDR3 comprises 15 residues. The retained sequence is limited to the CDR3, 45 bases, with the frame set at the first base. According to the germline V gene, CDR1 reads SGHAT and CDR2 reads FQNNGV. V ends up 5 bases short and J 2 bases short, with an unmatched junction base count of 5. Points the paper makes about the study in general: The quantity of clinical and demographic metadata differed by source and by participant and was supplied without curation.

TCRbeta CDR3 regions were amplified from genomic DNA using the immunoSEQ Assay, a bias-controlled multiplex PCR. The paper's data handling went like this. The number of nucleated cells in each sample was estimated from the amplification of reference gene primers within the assay. Sequence reads were collapsed and filtered to measure the absolute abundance of every unique TCRbeta CDR3 rearrangement. For each sample, productive Simpson clonality was calculated by taking the square root of Simpson's diversity index across productive rearrangements. Held by TCRdb, this immuneACCESS table contains in-frame sequences only and omits some clones. Under half of the omission traces to an unresolved V gene where checked; the cause of the rest is unknown. V, J and clone size are those of that table, while D and trimming were read from the DNA. This sample is represented by under 300,000 clones; roughly 80% of them were singletons. More than 1.1% of the sample is in the top ten clones.

The sequence joins TRBV11-2 to TRBJ2-2, with TRBD2 matching 7 junction bases. The sequencing sample was made of peripheral blood. The TCR originated in a human donor with COVID-19, enrolled during active disease. The donor label of this sample is uncertain. The DNA sequence is given as TGTGCCAGCAGCCCTAGCGGACTTAACACCGGGGAGCTGTTTTTT. This gives the protein CASSPSGLNTGELFF.